One and the same sample provided the 9 T cell receptor beta chains below, sequenced in a study of shared clonotypes between healthy human individuals. CD45RO-negative, CCR7-positively selected cells formed the naive CD8 fraction, excluding terminally differentiated effector memory CD45RA+ cells. TCRdb keeps only in-frame clones here, not all; method: immunoSEQ multiplex PCR. The repertoire includes approximately 1.9 million clones, 90% to 95% of them detected once, and 1.5% to 2% sits in the top ten. Sequenced material: naive CD8+ T cells from PBMCs. These receptor sequences come from a man aged 18-30 years in good health. Some clones in this sample may be carry-over from other donors' samples.

The gene calls are TRBV29-1 and TRBJ1-1; 8 nucleotides align to TRBD1. CDR1 and CDR2 (germline): SQVTM, ANQGSEA. This CDR3 has 13 amino acids. J was trimmed by 4 bases and V by 6 bases; bases with no gene match: 7. CDR3 loop: CSVRTGLATEAFF. CDR3 nucleotides: TGCAGCGTCCGGACAGGGTTGGCCACTGAAGCTTTCTTT.

The V and J genes are TRBV7-9 and TRBJ2-1; TRBD2 aligns across 12 bases. This CDR3 is built from 15 residues. Trimming removed 5 bases from V and 10 bases from J; junction bases left unmatched: 9. The germline gives CDR1 SEHNR, CDR2 FQNEAQ (reference sequence). The CDR3 here is CASSPPSGRDGEQFF. The CDR3 bases are TGTGCCAGCAGCCCCCCTAGCGGGAGGGATGGGGAGCAGTTCTTC.

The chain couples TRBV28 to TRBJ2-1; D possibly uses TRBD1 or TRBD2 (5 bases each). The CDR3 consists of 17 residues. V lost 0 bases and J 0 bases, leaving 12 bases between the germline ends. Germline assignment: CDR1 MDHEN and CDR2 SYDVKM. DNA for the CDR3: TGTGCCAGCAGTTTATGGGGGACGGATAGCTCCTACAATGAGCAGTTCTTC. It is translated as CASSLWGTDSSYNEQFF.

This chain joins TRBV5-6 and TRBJ1-2; D unresolved. V was cut by 2 bases and J by 3 bases, with 11 bases left in between. The CDR3 has 14 amino acids. The germline gives CDR1 SGHDT, CDR2 YYEEEE. CDR3 in amino acids: CASSFRVSDYGYTF. The CDR3, as DNA: TGTGCCAGCAGCTTTCGGGTTTCCGACTATGGCTACACCTTC. Full variable domain (rest looked up from reference TRBV5-6 and TRBJ1-2): DAGVTQSPTHLIKTRGQQVTLRCSPKSGHDTVSWYQQALGQGPQFIFQYYEEEERQRGNFPDRFSGHQFPNYSSELNVNALLLGDSALYLCASSFRVSDYGYTFGSGTRLTVV.

As concerns this clone: The same CDR3 also results from other DNA sequences found in this sample. The V and J genes are TRBV27 and TRBJ2-7; 7 bases map to TRBD1. CDR1 and CDR2 (germline): MNHEY, SMNVEV (reference sequence). The CDR3 totals 13 residues. J lost 2 bases, V lost 8 bases, and 6 bases had no gene match. The CDR3: CASGTGQTYEQYF. Written as DNA, the CDR3 is TGTGCCAGCGGTACGGGACAGACCTACGAGCAGTACTTC.

This chain links TRBV27 with TRBJ1-2; the D gene is possibly TRBD1 (5 bases). CDR1 MNHEY and CDR2 SMNVEV come from the germline V gene (reference sequence). This CDR3 has 16 amino acids. V was cut by 1 base and J by 5 bases, with 17 bases left in between. CDR3 DNA sequence: TGTGCCAGCAGTTTATTCGCTGGGGGATATGAATATGGCTACACCTTC. Translated: CASSLFAGGYEYGYTF.

The chain couples TRBV28 to TRBJ2-7, with 7 bases matching TRBD1. J was trimmed by 0 bases and V by 6 bases; bases with no gene match: 5. CDR1 and CDR2 (germline): MDHEN, SYDVKM. The CDR3 runs 14 residues. The CDR3 loop is CASRIGDSSYEQYF. The CDR3, as DNA: TGTGCCAGCAGGATAGGGGACAGCTCCTACGAGCAGTACTTC.

V and J are TRBV19 and TRBJ1-2; D is ambiguous. V lost 4 bases to trimming and J lost 3 bases, with 6 bases between them. Germline-derived CDR1 and CDR2 are LNHDA and SQIVND (reference sequence). This CDR3 is 12 amino acids long. CDR3 in amino acids: CASSSFDYGYTF. For the CDR3, the DNA is TGTGCCAGTAGTAGCTTCGACTATGGCTACACCTTC. The full variable domain, rest sourced from reference TRBV19 and TRBJ1-2, is DGGITQSPKYLFRKEGQNVTLSCEQNLNHDAMYWYRQDPGQGLRLIYYSQIVNDFQKGDIAEGYSVSREKKESFPLTVTSAQKNPTAFYLCASSSFDYGYTFGSGTRLTVV.

V gene TRBV9 combines with J gene TRBJ2-1, with a tentative D call TRBD2 (5 bases). The CDR3 sequence is 16 residues long. V lost 1 base to trimming and J lost 0 bases, with 11 bases between them. Germline CDR1 SGDLS, CDR2 YYNGEE. In nucleotides, the CDR3 is TGTGCCAGCAGCGTAATTGAGCGGAGCTCCTACAATGAGCAGTTCTTC. Protein product: CASSVIERSSYNEQFF.